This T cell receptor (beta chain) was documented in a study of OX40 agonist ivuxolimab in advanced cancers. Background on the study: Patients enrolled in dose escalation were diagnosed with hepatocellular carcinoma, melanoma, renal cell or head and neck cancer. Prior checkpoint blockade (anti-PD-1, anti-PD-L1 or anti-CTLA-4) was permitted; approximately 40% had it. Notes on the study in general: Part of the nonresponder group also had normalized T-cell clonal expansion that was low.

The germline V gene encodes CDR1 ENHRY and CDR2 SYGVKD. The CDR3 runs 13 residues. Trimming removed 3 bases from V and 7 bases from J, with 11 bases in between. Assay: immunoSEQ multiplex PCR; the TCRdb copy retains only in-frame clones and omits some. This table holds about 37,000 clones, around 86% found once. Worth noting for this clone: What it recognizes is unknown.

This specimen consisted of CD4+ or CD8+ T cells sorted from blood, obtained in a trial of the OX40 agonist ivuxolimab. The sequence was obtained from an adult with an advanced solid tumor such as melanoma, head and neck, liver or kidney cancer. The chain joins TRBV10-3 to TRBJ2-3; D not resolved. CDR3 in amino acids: CAISDRLSNTQYF. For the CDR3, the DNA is TGTGCCATCAGTGATCGTCTGAGTAATACGCAGTATTTT.